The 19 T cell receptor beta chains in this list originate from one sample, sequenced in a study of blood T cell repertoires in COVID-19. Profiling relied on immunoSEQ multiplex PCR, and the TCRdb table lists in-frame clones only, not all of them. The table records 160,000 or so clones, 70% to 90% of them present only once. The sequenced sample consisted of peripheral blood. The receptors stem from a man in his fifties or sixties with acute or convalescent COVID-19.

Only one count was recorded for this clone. The CDR3 here is CASSFGATWSPDTQYF. The CDR3 DNA reads TGTGCCAGCAGCTTTGGCGCTACCTGGAGCCCAGATACGCAGTATTTT. This rearrangement joins TRBV5-4 to TRBJ2-3; D remains ambiguous. Germline assignment: CDR1 SGHNT and CDR2 YYREEE (reference sequence). This CDR3 is 16 amino acids long. V lost 2 bases and J lost 4, with 17 bases in between.

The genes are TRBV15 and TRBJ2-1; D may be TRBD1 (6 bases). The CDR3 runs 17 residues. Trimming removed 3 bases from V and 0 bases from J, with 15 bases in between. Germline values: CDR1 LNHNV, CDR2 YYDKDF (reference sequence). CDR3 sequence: CATSSQRQVSSYNEQFF. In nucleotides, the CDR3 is TGTGCCACCAGCAGTCAGAGACAGGTGAGCTCCTACAATGAGCAGTTCTTC.

CDR3 nucleotide sequence: TGCGCCAGCAGCTGGGACAGGGGAGGAGTTGAGCAGTACTTC. Residues: CASSWDRGGVEQYF. The chain uses TRBV5-1 and TRBJ2-7, with 10 bases fitting TRBD1. The germline V gene encodes CDR1 SGHRS and CDR2 YFSETQ. J lost 7 bases, V lost 3 bases, and 7 bases had no gene match. The CDR3 is 14 residues long.

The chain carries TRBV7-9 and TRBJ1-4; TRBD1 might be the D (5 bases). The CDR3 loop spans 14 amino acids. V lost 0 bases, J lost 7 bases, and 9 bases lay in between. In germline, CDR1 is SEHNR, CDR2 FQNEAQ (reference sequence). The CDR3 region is CASSLAGGAEKLFF. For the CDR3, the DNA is TGTGCCAGCAGCTTAGCGGGCGGGGCTGAAAAACTGTTTTTT.

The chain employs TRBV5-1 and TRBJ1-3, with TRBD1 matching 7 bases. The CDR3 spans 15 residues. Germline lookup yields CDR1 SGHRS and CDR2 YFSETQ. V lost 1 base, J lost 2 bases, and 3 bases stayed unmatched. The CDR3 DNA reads TGCGCCAGCAGCTTGCAGGGGGATCCTGGAAACACCATATATTTT. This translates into CASSLQGDPGNTIYF.

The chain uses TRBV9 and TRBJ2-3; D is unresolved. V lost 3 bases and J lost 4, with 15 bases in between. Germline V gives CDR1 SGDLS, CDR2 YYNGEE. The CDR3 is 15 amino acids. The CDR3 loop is CASSGPSSVPDTQYF. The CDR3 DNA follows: TGTGCCAGCAGCGGTCCTTCCTCGGTCCCAGATACGCAGTATTTT.

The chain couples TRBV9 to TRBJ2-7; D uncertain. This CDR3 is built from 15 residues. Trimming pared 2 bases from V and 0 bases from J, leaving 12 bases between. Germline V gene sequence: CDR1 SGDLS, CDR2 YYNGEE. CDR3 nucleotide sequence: TGTGCCAGCAGCGTCACGGCGGCCTCCTCCTACGAGCAGTACTTC. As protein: CASSVTAASSYEQYF.

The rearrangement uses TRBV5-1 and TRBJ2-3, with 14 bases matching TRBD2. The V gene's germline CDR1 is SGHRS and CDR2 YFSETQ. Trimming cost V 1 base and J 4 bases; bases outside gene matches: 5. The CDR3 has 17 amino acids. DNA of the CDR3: TGCGCCAGCAGCTTGAGTGTGACTAGCGGGGGGGCAGATACGCAGTATTTT. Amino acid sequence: CASSLSVTSGGADTQYF.

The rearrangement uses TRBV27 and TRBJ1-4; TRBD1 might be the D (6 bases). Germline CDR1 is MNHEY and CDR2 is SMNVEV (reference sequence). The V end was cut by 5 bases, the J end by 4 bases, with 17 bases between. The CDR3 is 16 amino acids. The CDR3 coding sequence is TGTGCCAGCAGTCCCTGGAGGGGGGGACTTAATGAAAAACTGTTTTTT. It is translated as CASSPWRGGLNEKLFF. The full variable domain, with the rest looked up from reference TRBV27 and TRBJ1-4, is EAQVTQNPRYLITVTGKKLTVTCSQNMNHEYMSWYRQDPGLGLRQIYYSMNVEVTDKGDVPEGYKVSRKEKRNFPLILESPSPNQTSLYFCASSPWRGGLNEKLFFGSGTQLSVL.

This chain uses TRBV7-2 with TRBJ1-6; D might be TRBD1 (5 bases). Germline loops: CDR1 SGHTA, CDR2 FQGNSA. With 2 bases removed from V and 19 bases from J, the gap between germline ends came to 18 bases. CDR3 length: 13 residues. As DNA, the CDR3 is TGTGCCAGCAGCTTACTCGTCGACAGAACCGTGCACTTT. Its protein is CASSLLVDRTVHF.

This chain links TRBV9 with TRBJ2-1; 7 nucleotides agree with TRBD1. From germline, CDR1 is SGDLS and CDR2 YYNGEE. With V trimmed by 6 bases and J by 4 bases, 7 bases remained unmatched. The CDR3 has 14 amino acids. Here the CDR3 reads CASNAGQVYNEQFF. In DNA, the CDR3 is TGTGCCAGCAATGCCGGACAGGTGTACAATGAGCAGTTCTTC.

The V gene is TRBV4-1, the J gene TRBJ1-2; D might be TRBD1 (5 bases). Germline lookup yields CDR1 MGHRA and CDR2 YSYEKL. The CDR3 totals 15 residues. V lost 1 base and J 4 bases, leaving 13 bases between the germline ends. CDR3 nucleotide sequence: TGCGCCAGCAGCCAAGGGGTCGAGACAGCCTATGGCTACACCTTC. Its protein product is CASSQGVETAYGYTF.

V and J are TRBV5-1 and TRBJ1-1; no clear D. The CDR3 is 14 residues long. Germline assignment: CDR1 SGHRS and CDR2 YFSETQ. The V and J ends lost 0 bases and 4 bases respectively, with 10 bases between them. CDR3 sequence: CASSLEHTVTEAFF. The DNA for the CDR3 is TGCGCCAGCAGCTTGGAGCATACAGTCACTGAAGCTTTCTTT.

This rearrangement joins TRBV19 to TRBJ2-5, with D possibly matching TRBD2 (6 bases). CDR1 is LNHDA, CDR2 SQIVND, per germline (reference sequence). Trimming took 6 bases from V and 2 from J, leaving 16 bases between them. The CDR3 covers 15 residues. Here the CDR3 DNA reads TGTGCCAGTAGGAAGACTAGTGATTCTCAAGAGACCCAGTACTTC. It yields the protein CASRKTSDSQETQYF.

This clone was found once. The CDR3 coding sequence is TGTGCCAGCAGCGCCCGGGACAGCGACTATGGCTACACCTTC. This encodes CASSARDSDYGYTF. V gene TRBV7-9 combines with J gene TRBJ1-2; 7 bases are shared with TRBD1. Germline V CDR1 and CDR2: SEHNR, FQNEAQ (reference sequence). This CDR3 has 14 amino acids. V trimming: 5 bases; J trimming: 3 bases; junction bases outside the gene matches: 6.

The CDR3 is CSASGGSNYGYTF. The CDR3 DNA follows: TGCAGTGCTAGTGGAGGGTCTAACTATGGCTACACCTTC. The chain combines TRBV20-1 with TRBJ1-2; D is unresolved. This CDR3 has 13 residues. The V end was cut by 3 bases, the J end by 0 bases, with 8 bases between. From germline, CDR1 is DFQATT and CDR2 SNEGSKA (reference sequence).

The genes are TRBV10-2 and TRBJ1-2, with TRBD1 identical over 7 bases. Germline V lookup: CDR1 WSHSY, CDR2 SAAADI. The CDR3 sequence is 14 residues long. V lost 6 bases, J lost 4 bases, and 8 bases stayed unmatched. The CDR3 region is CASRETGFFYGYTF. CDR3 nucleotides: TGCGCCAGCAGGGAGACAGGGTTTTTCTATGGCTACACCTTC.

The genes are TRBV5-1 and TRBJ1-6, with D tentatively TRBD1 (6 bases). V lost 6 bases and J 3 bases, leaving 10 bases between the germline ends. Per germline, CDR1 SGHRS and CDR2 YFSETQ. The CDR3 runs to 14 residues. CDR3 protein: CASTTGIYNSPLHF. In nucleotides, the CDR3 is TGCGCCAGCACAACAGGGATCTATAATTCACCCCTCCACTTT.

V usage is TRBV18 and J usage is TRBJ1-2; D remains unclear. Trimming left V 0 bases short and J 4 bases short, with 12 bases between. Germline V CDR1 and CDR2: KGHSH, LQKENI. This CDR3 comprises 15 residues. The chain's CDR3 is CASSPPSQNLYGYTF. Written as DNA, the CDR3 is TGTGCCAGCTCACCACCGTCCCAGAATCTCTATGGCTACACCTTC.